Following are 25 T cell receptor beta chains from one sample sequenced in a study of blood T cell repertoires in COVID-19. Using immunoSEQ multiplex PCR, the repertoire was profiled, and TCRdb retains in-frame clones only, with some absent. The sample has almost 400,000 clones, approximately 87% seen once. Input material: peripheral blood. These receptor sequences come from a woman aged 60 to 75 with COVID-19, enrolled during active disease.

The CDR3 DNA reads TGTGCCAGCAGTTTCGGCAGGGCTGAAAAACTGTTTTTT. Its translation: CASSFGRAEKLFF. V is TRBV27 and J is TRBJ1-4, with D perhaps TRBD1 (5 bases). V was cut by 3 bases and J by 7 bases, with 9 bases left in between. Germline V gene lookup returns CDR1 MNHEY and CDR2 SMNVEV (reference sequence). The CDR3 has 13 residues. The entire variable domain, with the rest obtained from reference TRBV27 and TRBJ1-4, is as follows: EAQVTQNPRYLITVTGKKLTVTCSQNMNHEYMSWYRQDPGLGLRQIYYSMNVEVTDKGDVPEGYKVSRKEKRNFPLILESPSPNQTSLYFCASSFGRAEKLFFGSGTQLSVL.

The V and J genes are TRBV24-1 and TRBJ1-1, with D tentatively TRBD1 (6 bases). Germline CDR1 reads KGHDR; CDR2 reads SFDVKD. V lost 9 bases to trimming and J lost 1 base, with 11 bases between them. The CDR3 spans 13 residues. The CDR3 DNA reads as TGTGCCACCCAATCAGGGGCGAACACTGAAGCTTTCTTT. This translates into CATQSGANTEAFF.

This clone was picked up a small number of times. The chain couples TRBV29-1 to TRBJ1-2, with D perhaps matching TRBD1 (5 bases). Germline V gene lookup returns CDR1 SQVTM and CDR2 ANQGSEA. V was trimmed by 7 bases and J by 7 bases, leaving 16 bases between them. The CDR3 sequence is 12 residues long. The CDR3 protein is CSADPRAAGYTF. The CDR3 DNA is TGCAGCGCCGACCCCAGGGCCGCTGGCTACACCTTC.

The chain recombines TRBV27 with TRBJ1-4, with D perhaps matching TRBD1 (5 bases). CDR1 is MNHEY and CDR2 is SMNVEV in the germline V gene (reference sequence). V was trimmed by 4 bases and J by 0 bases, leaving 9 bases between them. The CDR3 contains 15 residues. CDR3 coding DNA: TGTGCCAGCAGTTCCACGGGGGCAACTAATGAAAAACTGTTTTTT. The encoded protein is CASSSTGATNEKLFF. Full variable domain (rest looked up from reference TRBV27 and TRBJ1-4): EAQVTQNPRYLITVTGKKLTVTCSQNMNHEYMSWYRQDPGLGLRQIYYSMNVEVTDKGDVPEGYKVSRKEKRNFPLILESPSPNQTSLYFCASSSTGATNEKLFFGSGTQLSVL.

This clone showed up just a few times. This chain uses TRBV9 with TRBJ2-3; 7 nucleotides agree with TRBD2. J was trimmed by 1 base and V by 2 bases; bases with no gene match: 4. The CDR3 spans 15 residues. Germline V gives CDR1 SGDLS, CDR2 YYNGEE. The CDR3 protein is CASSVYSGGTDTQYF. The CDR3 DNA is TGTGCCAGCAGCGTTTACAGCGGGGGCACAGATACGCAGTATTTT. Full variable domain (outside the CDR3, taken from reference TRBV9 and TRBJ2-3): DSGVTQTPKHLITATGQRVTLRCSPRSGDLSVYWYQQSLDQGLQFLIQYYNGEERAKGNILERFSAQQFPDLHSELNLSSLELGDSALYFCASSVYSGGTDTQYFGPGTRLTVL.

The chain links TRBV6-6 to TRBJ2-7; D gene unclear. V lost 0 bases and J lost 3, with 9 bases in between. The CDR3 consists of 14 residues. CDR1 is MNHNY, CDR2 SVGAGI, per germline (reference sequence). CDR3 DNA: TGTGCCAGCAGTTACTCCCCATACAGCTACGAGCAGTACTTC. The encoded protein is CASSYSPYSYEQYF.

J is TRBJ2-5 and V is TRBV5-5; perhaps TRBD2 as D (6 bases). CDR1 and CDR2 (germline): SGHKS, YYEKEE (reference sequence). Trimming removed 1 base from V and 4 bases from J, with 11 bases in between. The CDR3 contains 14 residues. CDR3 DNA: TGTGCCAGCAGCTTGAACCAGGGAGGAGAGACCCAGTACTTC. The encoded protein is CASSLNQGGETQYF.

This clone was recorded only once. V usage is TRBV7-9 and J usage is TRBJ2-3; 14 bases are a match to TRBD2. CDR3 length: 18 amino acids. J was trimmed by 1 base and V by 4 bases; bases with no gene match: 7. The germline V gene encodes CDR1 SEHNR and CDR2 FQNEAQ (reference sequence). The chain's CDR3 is CASSWRGTSGGGTDTQYF. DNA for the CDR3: TGTGCCAGCAGCTGGAGGGGGACTAGCGGGGGAGGCACAGATACGCAGTATTTT.

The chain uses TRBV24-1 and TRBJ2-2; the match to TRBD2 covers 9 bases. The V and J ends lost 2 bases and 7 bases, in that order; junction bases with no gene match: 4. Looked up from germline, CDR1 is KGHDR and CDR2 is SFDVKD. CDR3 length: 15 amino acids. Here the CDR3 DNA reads TGTGCCACCAGTGATTGGCGGGGGGGCCTCGGGGAGCTGTTTTTT. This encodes CATSDWRGGLGELFF.

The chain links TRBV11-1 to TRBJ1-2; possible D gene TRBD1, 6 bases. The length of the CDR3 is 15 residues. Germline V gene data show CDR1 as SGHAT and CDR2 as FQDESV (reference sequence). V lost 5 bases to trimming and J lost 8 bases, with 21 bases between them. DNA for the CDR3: TGTGCCAGCAGCCAAAGGCAACAGGGAATAGGGGGCTACACCTTC. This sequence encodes CASSQRQQGIGGYTF.

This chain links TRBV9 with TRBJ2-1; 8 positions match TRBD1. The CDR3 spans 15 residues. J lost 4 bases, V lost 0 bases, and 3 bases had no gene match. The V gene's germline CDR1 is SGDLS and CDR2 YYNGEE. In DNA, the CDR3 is TGTGCCAGCAGCGTAGGGGGACAGGCATACAATGAGCAGTTCTTC. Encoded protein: CASSVGGQAYNEQFF.

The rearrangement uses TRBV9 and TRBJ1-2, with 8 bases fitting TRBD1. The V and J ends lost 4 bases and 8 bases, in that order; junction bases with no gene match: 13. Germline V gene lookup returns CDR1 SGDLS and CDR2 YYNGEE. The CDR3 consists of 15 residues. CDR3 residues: CASSQGTGDVWGYTF. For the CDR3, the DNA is TGTGCCAGCAGCCAGGGGACAGGCGACGTATGGGGCTACACCTTC.

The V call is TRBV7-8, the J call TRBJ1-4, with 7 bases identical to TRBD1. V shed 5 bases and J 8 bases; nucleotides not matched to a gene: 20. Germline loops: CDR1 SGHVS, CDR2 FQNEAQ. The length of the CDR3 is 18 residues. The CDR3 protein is CASSGTVKQGLTGEKLFF. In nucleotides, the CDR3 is TGTGCCAGCAGCGGGACAGTTAAACAGGGGCTGACGGGGGAAAAACTGTTTTTT.

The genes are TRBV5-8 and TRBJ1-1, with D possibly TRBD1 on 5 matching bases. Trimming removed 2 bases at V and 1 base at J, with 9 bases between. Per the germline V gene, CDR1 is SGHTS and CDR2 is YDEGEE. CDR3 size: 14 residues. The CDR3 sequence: CASSFGHPNTEAFF. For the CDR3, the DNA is TGTGCCAGCAGCTTCGGACATCCGAACACTGAAGCTTTCTTT.

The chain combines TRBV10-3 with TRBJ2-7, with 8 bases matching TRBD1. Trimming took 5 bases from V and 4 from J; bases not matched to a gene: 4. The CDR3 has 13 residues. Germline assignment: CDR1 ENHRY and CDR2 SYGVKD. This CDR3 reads CAISHTGGYEQYF. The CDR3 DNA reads TGTGCCATCAGTCATACAGGGGGGTACGAGCAGTACTTC.

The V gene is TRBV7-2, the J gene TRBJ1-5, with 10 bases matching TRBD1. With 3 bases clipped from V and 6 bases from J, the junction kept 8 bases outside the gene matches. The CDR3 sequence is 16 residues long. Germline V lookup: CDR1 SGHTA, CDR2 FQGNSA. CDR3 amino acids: CASSFTGTGVGQPQHF. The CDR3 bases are TGTGCCAGCAGCTTTACCGGGACAGGGGTCGGTCAGCCCCAGCATTTT.

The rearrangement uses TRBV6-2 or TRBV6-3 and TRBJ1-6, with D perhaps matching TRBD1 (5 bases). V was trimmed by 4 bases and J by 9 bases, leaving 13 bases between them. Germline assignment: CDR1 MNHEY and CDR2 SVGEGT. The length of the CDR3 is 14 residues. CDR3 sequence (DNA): TGTGCCAGCAGTTGGGGGGGAAGGGCTTCACCCCTCCACTTT. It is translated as CASSWGGRASPLHF.

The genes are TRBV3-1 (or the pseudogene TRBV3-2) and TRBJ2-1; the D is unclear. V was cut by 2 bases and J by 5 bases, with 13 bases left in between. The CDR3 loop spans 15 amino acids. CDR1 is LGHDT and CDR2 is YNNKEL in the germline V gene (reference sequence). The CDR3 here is CASSQPLRPNNEQFF. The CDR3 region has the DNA TGTGCCAGCAGCCAACCGCTGAGGCCAAACAATGAGCAGTTCTTC.

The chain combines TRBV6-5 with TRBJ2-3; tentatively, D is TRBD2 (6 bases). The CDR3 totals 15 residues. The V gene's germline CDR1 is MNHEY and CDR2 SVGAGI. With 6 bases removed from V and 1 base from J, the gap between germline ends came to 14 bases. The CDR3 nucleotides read TGTGCCAGCAGCTTCCGGGACTCCCGCACAGATACGCAGTATTTT. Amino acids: CASSFRDSRTDTQYF.

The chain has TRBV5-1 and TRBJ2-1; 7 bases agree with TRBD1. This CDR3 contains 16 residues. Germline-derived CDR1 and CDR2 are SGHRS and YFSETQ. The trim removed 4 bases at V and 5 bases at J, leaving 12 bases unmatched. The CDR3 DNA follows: TGCGCCAGCAGCCCGGTTGAAAGGACAGGAGACAATGAGCAGTTCTTC. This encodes CASSPVERTGDNEQFF.

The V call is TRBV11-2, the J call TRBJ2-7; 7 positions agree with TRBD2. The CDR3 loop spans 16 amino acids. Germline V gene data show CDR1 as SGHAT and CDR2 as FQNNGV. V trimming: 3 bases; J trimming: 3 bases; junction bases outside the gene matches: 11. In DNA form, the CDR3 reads TGTGCCAGCAGCTTTGATACGTCAAGGGACTACTACGAGCAGTACTTC. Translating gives CASSFDTSRDYYEQYF.

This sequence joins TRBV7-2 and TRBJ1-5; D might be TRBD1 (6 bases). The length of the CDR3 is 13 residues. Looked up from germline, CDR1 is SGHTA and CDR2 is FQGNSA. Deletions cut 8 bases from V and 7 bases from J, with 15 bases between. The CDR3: CASSWGRLQPQHF. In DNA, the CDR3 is TGTGCCAGCTCCTGGGGGCGGTTGCAGCCCCAGCATTTT.

CDR3 sequence: CAWSRTGPRTYGYTF. CDR3 sequence (DNA): TGTGCCTGGAGCCGGACAGGGCCGAGAACCTATGGCTACACCTTC. The rearrangement joins TRBV30 to TRBJ1-2; 8 bases fit TRBD1. The CDR3 consists of 15 residues. Trimming removed 3 bases from V and 4 bases from J; junction bases left unmatched: 10. Germline CDR1 GTSNPN, CDR2 SVGIG (reference sequence). The whole variable domain, filled in from reference TRBV30 and TRBJ1-2, reads SQTIHQWPATLVQPVGSPLSLECTVEGTSNPNLYWYRQAAGRGLQLLFYSVGIGQISSEVPQNLSASRPQDRQFILSSKKLLLSDSGFYLCAWSRTGPRTYGYTFGSGTRLTVV.

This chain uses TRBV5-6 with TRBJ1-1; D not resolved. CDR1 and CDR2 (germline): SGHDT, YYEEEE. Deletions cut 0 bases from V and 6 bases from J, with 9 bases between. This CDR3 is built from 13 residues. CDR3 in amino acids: CASSLVSPAEAFF. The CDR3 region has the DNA TGTGCCAGCAGCTTGGTCTCCCCGGCTGAAGCTTTCTTT.

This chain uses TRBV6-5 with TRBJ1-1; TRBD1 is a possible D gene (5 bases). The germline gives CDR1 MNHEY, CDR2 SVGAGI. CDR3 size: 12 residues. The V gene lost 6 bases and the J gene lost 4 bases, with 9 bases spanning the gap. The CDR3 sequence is CASRRGTTEAFF. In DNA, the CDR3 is TGTGCCAGCAGACGGGGGACCACTGAAGCTTTCTTT.